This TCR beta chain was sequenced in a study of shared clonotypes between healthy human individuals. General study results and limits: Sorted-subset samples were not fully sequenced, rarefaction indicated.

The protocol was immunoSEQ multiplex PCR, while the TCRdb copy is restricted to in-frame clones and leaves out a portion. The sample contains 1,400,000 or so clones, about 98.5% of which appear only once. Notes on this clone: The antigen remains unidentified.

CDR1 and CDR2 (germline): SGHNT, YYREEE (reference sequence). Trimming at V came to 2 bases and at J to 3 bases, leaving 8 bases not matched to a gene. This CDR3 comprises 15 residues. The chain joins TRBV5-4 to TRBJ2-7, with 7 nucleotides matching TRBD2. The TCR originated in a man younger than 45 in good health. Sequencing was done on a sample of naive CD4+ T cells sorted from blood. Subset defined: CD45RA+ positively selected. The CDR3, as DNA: TGTGCCAGCAGCTTAATCGCTAGCGGAAACTACGAGCAGTACTTC. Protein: CASSLIASGNYEQYF.